This TCR beta chain originates from a study of blood T cell repertoires in COVID-19. Across the study: Nucleic acid was either cDNA or gDNA, and it came from T cells, B-cell-depleted T cells, or PBMCs.

Original handling: Nucleated cell number was recorded as an estimate derived from reference gene primer amplification. The table came from immunoSEQ multiplex PCR; TCRdb's copy has only in-frame clones and leaves some out. V and J calls plus clone size are reproduced from that table; the DNA served to infer D and trimming. The repertoire holds 200,000 to 250,000 clones, with around 85% as singletons. Donors were grouped by their self-reported clinical history. CDR3 length equals 20 residues. Germline V gene lookup returns CDR1 LNHDA and CDR2 SQIVND (reference sequence). J lost 0 bases, V lost 7 bases, and 17 bases had no gene match.

The TCR sequence derives from a woman aged 40 to 49 with acute COVID-19. This chain uses TRBV19 with TRBJ1-5, with 11 nucleotides matching TRBD1. Material: PBMCs or T cells enriched from blood (not recorded which). CDR3 protein: CASKDVSGQGVSYSNQPQHF. The CDR3 nucleotides read TGTGCCAGTAAAGATGTATCGGGACAGGGGGTCTCGTATAGCAATCAGCCCCAGCATTTT.